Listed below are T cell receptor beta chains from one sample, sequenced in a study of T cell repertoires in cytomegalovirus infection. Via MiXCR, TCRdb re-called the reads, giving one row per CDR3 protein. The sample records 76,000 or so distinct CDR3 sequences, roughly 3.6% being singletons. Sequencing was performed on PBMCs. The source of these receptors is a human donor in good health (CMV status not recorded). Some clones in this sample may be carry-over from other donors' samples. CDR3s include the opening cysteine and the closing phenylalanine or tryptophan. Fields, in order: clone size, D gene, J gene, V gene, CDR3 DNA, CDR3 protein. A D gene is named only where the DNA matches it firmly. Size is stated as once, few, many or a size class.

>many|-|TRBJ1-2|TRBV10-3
TGTGCCATCAGTGAGTCGACGGCAGTCGTTGGCTACACCTTC
CAISESTAVVGYTF
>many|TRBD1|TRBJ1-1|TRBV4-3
TGCGCCAGCAGCCAAGATATGACAGGGACGGACCCTGAAGCTTTCTTT
CASSQDMTGTDPEAFF
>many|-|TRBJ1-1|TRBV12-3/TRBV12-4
TGTGCCAGCAGTTTACTTACTACTGAAGCTTTCTTT
CASSLLTTEAFF
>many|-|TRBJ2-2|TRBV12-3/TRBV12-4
TGTGCCAGCAGTTTAGTCCCGAACACCGGGGAGCTGTTTTTT
CASSLVPNTGELFF
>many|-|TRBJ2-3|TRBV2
TGTGCCAGCAGCGGGAACACAGATACGCAGTATTTT
CASSGNTDTQYF
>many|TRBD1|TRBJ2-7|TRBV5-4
TGTGCCAGCAGCTCCCGGGACAGTCTCGAGCAGTACTTC
CASSSRDSLEQYF
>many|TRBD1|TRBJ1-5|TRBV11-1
TGTGCCAGCAGCAATCCTTACACGACTCCAGGACAGGCGGACAATCAGCCCCAGCATTTT
CASSNPYTTPGQADNQPQHF
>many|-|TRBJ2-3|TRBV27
TGTGCCAGCAGTTTACAAGCGGCGGATACGCAGTATTTT
CASSLQAADTQYF
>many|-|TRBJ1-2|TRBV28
TGTGCCAGCAGCCCTCTTACCGGGGGTGCTAACTATGGCTACACCTTC
CASSPLTGGANYGYTF
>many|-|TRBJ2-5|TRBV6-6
TGTGCCAGCAGTTACTCAGGGGCGGGCGAGACCCAGTACTTC
CASSYSGAGETQYF
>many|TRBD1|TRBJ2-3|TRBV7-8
TGTGCCAGCAGCTTCCGGACAGGGGGGATGGGGGATACGCAGTATTTT
CASSFRTGGMGDTQYF
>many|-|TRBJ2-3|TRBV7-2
TGTGCCAGCAGCTTAAACAGGGTTGGGGGCACAGATACGCAGTATTTT
CASSLNRVGGTDTQYF
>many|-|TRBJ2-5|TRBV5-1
TGCGCCAGCAGCTCCCGACCTATCAATCAAGAGACCCAGTACTTC
CASSSRPINQETQYF
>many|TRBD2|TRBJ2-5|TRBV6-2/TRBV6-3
TGTGCCAGCAGACCCCCCTCGGGGGGGCTCGAGACCCAGTACTTC
CASRPPSGGLETQYF
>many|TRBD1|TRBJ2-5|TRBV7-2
TGTGCCAGCAGCCCCGTCGGGACAGGGGTAGAGACCCAGTACTTC
CASSPVGTGVETQYF
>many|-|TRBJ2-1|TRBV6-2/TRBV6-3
TGTGCCAGCAGTTACTCGAAGTTGTCCCCCGGCTTGATGCAGTTCTTC
CASSYSKLSPGLMQFF
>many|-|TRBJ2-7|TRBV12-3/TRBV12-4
TGTGCCAGCAGTTTGCTTTGGACCTACGAGCAGTACTTC
CASSLLWTYEQYF
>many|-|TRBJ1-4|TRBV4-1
TGCGCCAGCAGCCCCCGGGACGGCGCAAATGAAAAACTGTTTTTT
CASSPRDGANEKLFF
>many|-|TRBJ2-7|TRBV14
TGTGCCAGCAGAGCAGACAGATTCTACGAGCAGTACTTC
CASRADRFYEQYF
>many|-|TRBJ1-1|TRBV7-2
TGTGCCAGCAGTTGGGACGCGGAGACTGAAGCTTTCTTT
CASSWDAETEAFF
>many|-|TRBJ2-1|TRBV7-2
TGTGCCAGCAGCTTAGCAGGGGCCTTAAATGAGCAGTTCTTC
CASSLAGALNEQFF
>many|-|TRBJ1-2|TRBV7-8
TGTGCCAGCAGCCCACTCCAGGGCCCAGGAGGCTACACCTTC
CASSPLQGPGGYTF
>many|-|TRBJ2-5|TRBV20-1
TGCAGTGCTAGTGGAGGGACTGAGACCCAGTACTTC
CSASGGTETQYF
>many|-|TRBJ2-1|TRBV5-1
TGCGCCAGCAGCTTGGACACCGGGGGCGATGAGCAGTTCTTC
CASSLDTGGDEQFF
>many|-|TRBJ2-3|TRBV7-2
TGTGCCAGCAGCTTCACGGACGAAGATACGCAGTATTTT
CASSFTDEDTQYF
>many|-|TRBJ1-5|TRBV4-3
TGCGCCAGCAGCCAAGATAGAGGGGAAAATCAGCCCCAGCATTTT
CASSQDRGENQPQHF
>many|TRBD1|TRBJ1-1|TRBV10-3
TGTGCCATCAGCGGGTTTGGACAGGGAGACACTGAAGCTTTCTTT
CAISGFGQGDTEAFF
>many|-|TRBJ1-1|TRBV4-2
TGTGCCAGCAGCCAATCTGAGAACACTGAAGCTTTCTTT
CASSQSENTEAFF
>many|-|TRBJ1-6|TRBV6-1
TGTGCCAGCCAACGGGCTCTGGATAATTCACCCCTCCACTTT
CASQRALDNSPLHF
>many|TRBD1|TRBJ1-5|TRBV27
TGTGCCAGCAGTCTAGGGACCGGGACAGGGGATCAGCCCCAGCATTTT
CASSLGTGTGDQPQHF
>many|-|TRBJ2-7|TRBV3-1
TGTGCCACCTCTCCGGGTAGGGCGACCTACGAGCAGTACTTC
CATSPGRATYEQYF
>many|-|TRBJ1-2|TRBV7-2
TGTGCCAGCAGCTTGAGAGGGGCCTATGGCTACACCTTC
CASSLRGAYGYTF
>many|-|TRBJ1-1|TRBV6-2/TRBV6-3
TGTGCCAGCACGTTACAGGGGAACACTGAAGCTTTCTTT
CASTLQGNTEAFF
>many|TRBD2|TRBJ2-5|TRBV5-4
TGTGCCAGCAGCTTGAGCGGGGGCGGGACCCAGTACTTC
CASSLSGGGTQYF
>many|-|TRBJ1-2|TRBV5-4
TGTGCCAGCAGCGCTTCGGGGGGGAACAACTATGGCTACACCTTC
CASSASGGNNYGYTF
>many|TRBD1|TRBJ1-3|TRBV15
TGTGCCACCAGCAGAGCTGACAGGGTCCACACCATATATTTT
CATSRADRVHTIYF
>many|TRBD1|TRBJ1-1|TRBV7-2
TGTGCCAGCAGCCCTACCCGGACAGGGGGGATAGAAGCTTTCTTT
CASSPTRTGGIEAFF
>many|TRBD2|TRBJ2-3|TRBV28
TGTGCCAGCAGTTGGGGACTAGCGGACGCCACAGATACGCAGTATTTT
CASSWGLADATDTQYF
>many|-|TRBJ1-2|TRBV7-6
TGTGCCAGCAGCTTTCGACAGGAGTATGGCTACACCTTC
CASSFRQEYGYTF
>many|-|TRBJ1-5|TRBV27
TGTGCCAGCAGTCGGGCAGGGTTTCAGCCCCAGCATTTT
CASSRAGFQPQHF
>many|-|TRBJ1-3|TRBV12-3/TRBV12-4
TGTGCCAGCAGTTGGCCACCCGGAAACACCATATATTTT
CASSWPPGNTIYF
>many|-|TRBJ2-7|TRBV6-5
TGTGCCAGCAGTTACTCATCGGGGAACTACTACGAGCAGTACTTC
CASSYSSGNYYEQYF
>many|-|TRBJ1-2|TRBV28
TGTGCCAGCAGTCTAGGGATAGGGAACGGCTACACCTTC
CASSLGIGNGYTF
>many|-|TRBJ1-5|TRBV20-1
TGCAGTGCTCGAAATTTCAGGGACGATCAGCCCCAGCATTTT
CSARNFRDDQPQHF
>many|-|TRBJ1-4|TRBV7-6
TGTGCCAGCAGGGGACAAACTAAACTGTTTTTT
CASRGQTKLFF
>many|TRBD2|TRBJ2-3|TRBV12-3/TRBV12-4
TGTGCCAGCAGTTCGGGCGGGACTAGCGGGCGGCTGAGGCAGTATTTT
CASSSGGTSGRLRQYF
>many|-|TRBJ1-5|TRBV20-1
TGCAGTGCTCATAAATCAGGGCAGGGTGGCAATCAGCCCCAGCATTTT
CSAHKSGQGGNQPQHF
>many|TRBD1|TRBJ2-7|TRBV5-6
TGTGCCAGCAGCGGGACAGGGGAAACCGAGCAGTACTTC
CASSGTGETEQYF
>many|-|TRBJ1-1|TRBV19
TGTGCCAGTAGTATTGGGTCGGGGGTCGCAACTGAAGCTTTCTTT
CASSIGSGVATEAFF
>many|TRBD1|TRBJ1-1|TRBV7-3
TGTGCCAGCAGCTTCGACAGGGGGAACACTGAAGCTTTCTTT
CASSFDRGNTEAFF
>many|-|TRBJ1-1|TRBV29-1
TGCAGCGTTGGTGGGATTGAAGCTTTCTTT
CSVGGIEAFF
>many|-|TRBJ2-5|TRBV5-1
TGCGCCAGCAGCTTTGGACTGGCCCAAGAGACCCAGTACTTC
CASSFGLAQETQYF
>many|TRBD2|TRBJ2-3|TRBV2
TGTGCCAGCATTGTACTAGCGGGGGAGGGGCACACAGATACGCAGTATTTT
CASIVLAGEGHTDTQYF
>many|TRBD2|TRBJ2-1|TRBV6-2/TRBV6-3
TGTGCCAGCAACCTAGCGGGGGGGTACAATGAGCAGTTCTTC
CASNLAGGYNEQFF
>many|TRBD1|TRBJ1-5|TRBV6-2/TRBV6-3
TGTGCCAGCAGTCCCTCCGCCGGACAGGGCCCGAATCAGCCCCAGCATTTT
CASSPSAGQGPNQPQHF
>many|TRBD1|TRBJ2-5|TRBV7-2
TGTGCCAGCAGCCGGGACAGAGCTATGGAGACCCAGTACTTC
CASSRDRAMETQYF
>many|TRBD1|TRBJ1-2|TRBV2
TGTGCCAGCAGTACGAACTCTGGGACAGGGGCGTATGGCTACACCTTC
CASSTNSGTGAYGYTF
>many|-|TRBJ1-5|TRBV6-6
TGTGCCAGCAGTTATTCCGCTAATCAGCCCCAGCATTTT
CASSYSANQPQHF
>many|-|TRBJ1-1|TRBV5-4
TGTGCCAGCAGCTTGGGGGCCCGTGAGGCTTTCTTT
CASSLGAREAFF
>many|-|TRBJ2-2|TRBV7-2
TGTGCCAGCAGCTTAATGGGGGGCCCCGGGGAGCTGTTTTTT
CASSLMGGPGELFF